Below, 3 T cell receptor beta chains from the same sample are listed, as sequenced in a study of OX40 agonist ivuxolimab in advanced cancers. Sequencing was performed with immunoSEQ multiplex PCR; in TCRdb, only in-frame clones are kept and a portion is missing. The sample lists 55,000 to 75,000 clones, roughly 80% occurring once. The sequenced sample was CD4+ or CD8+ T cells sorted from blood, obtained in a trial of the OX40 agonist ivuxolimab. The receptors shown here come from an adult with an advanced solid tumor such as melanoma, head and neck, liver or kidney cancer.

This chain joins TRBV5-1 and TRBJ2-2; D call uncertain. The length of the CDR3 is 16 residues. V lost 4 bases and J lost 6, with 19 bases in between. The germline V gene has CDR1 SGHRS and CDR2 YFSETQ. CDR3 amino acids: CASSADLASLAGELFF. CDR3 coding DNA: TGCGCCAGCAGCGCGGACCTGGCCTCTCTGGCCGGGGAGCTGTTTTTT.

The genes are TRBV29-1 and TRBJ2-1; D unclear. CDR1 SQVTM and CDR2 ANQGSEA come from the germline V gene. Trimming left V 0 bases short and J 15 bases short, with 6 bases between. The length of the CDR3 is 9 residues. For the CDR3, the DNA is TGCAGCGTTGAAGATTGGCCGTTCTTC. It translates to CSVEDWPFF.

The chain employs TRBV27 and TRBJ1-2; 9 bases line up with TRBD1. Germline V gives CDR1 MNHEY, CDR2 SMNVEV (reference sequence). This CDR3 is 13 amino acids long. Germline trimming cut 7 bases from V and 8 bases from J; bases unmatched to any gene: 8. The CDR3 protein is CASTMRQGVGYTF. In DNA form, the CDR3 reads TGTGCCAGCACCATGAGACAGGGGGTCGGCTACACCTTC.